These 31 T cell receptor beta chains were sequenced from one sample in a study of tumor and adjacent non-tumor tissue in lung cancer (dated by TCRdb to 2017 to 2018). RNA was extracted from bulk unsorted tissue and checked for quality with a NanoDrop ND-1000 and an Agilent 2100. Library construction relied on multiplex PCR. The listed sequencing device is Illumina HiSeq 2500. TCRbeta libraries were constructed through three rounds of nested PCR with primers (Table S4) according to protocols modified from ARM-PCR. The raw public reads went through TCRdb reprocessing: fastp at Q25, MiXCR clone calling, in-frame beta chains kept. All rows with the same CDR3 protein become a single entry with the most common DNA and genes. In this sample the table shows 60,000 to 85,000 distinct CDR3 sequences, 75% to 90% of which occur a single time. The leading ten clones occupy about an eighth of the sample. Sequencing input: lung tumor tissue. Receptors originate from a woman between 45 and 65 years old with non-small cell lung cancer.

A word on this clonotype: Sequence at one end of the junction differs from germline and may be a read error. This chain connects TRBV29-1 to TRBJ2-1; D gene ambiguous. This CDR3 contains 13 residues. Germline CDR1 reads SQVTM; CDR2 reads ANQGSEA. The CDR3 is CSGYSLSYNELLF. CDR3 DNA: TGCAGCGGCTACAGCCTGTCCTACAATGAGCTGCTCTTC.

Concerning this clonotype: This clone may be a read error of a much larger clone one base away. The rearrangement links TRBV24-1 to TRBJ2-1, with TRBD2 matching over 7 bases. Losses at the gene ends were 5 bases for V and 4 bases for J; bases not matched to a gene: 7. Germline V gene data show CDR1 as KGHDR and CDR2 as SFDVKD. The CDR3 has 15 amino acids. The CDR3 reads CATSVGGSKYNEQFF. The CDR3 coding sequence is TGTGCCACCAGTGTTGGCGGGAGTAAGTACAATGAGCAGTTCTTC.

The chain employs TRBV6-6 and TRBJ2-1; D call uncertain. The V gene's germline CDR1 is MNHNY and CDR2 SVGAGI (reference sequence). With 9 bases removed from V and 0 bases from J, the gap between germline ends came to 12 bases. This CDR3 has 14 residues. The CDR3 DNA reads as TGTGCCAGGAGTATCGTGAGCTCCTACAATGAGCAGTTCTTC. It translates to CARSIVSSYNEQFF.

For this clonotype: One end of the junction is discordant with germline, which a read error may explain. This rearrangement joins TRBV10-2 to TRBJ1-5; maybe TRBD1 (6 bases). Germline CDR1 reads WSHSY; CDR2 reads SAAADI. The length of the CDR3 is 18 residues. The chain's CDR3 is CAGSNLQGQGGANQPQHF. DNA for the CDR3: TGCGCCGGCAGTAATCTACAGGGTCAAGGTGGTGCTAATCAGCCCCAGCACTTT.

Concerning this clonotype: The final CDR3 position lacks the conserved phenylalanine or tryptophan, pointing to a likely read error. The V gene is TRBV6-6, the J gene TRBJ2-7; tentatively, D is TRBD1 (6 bases). Germline CDR1 reads MNHNY; CDR2 reads SVGAGI (reference sequence). CDR3 length: 13 residues. This CDR3 reads CVSSQQGTNEQYL. The CDR3 nucleotides are TGTGTCAGCAGTCAACAGGGAACTAACGAGCAGTACTTA.

This clonotype was observed a single time. The chain couples TRBV12-3 or TRBV12-4 to TRBJ2-7, with TRBD1 matching over 9 bases. The CDR3 is 13 residues long. V lost 7 bases to trimming and J lost 5 bases; unmatched junction nucleotides: 6. The CDR3 DNA reads TGTGCCAGCACCTCGGGACAGGGTGACGAGCAGTACTTC. It is translated as CASTSGQGDEQYF.

On this clonotype itself: Germline and junction disagree at one end, which may indicate a read error. The V and J genes are TRBV5-6 and TRBJ2-1; TRBD2 matches 7 bases. CDR1 and CDR2 (germline): SGHDT, YYEEEE. This CDR3 is built from 15 residues. The CDR3 coding sequence is TGTGCCAGTCGTCCGAGCGGGATGAGGTACAATGAACAGTTCTTC. This codes for CASRPSGMRYNEQFF.

As to this clonotype: One end of the junction does not line up with germline, which may come from a read error. The gene calls are TRBV11-1 and TRBJ2-3, with a possible D match to TRBD1 (6 bases). The CDR3 extends over 13 amino acids. Germline V gene lookup returns CDR1 SGHAT and CDR2 FQDESV (reference sequence). CDR3: CASRGTWMDMQYF. The CDR3, as DNA: TGTGCTAGCAGAGGGACATGGATGGACATGCAGTATTTT.

This clonotype is medium-sized by share. The chain couples TRBV11-2 to TRBJ2-1; no firm D call. The CDR3 sequence is 15 residues long. The V gene lost 5 bases and the J gene lost 4 bases, with 15 bases spanning the gap. CDR1 is SGHAT and CDR2 is FQNNGV in the germline V gene. The CDR3 sequence is CASSPIGHAYNEQFF. The CDR3 DNA is TGTGCCAGCAGCCCCATAGGGCACGCTTACAATGAGCAGTTCTTC.

To note about this clonotype: An end of the junction differs from the germline gene, which may be a read error. The chain recombines TRBV28 with TRBJ1-3; D is unclear. The CDR3 covers 14 residues. The germline V gene encodes CDR1 MDHEN and CDR2 SYDVKM. This CDR3 reads CASSLATGGNTIYF. CDR3 nucleotide sequence: TGTGCCAGTAGTTTGGCGACCGGAGGGAACACCATATATTTT.

Concerning this clonotype itself: This likely comes from a read error, as the CDR3 has no conserved phenylalanine or tryptophan at its end. CDR3 region: CASMIIAADTQYY. CDR3 nucleotides: TGTGCCAGCATGATAATAGCGGCAGATACGCAGTATTAT. The chain combines TRBV12-3 or TRBV12-4 with TRBJ2-3, with TRBD2 as a possible D gene (6 bases). This CDR3 is 13 amino acids long. V was shortened by 7 bases and J by 4 bases, with 12 bases between the two germline ends.

About this clonotype: The junction does not match germline at one end; this may be a read error. The chain is built from TRBV29-1 and TRBJ1-2; the D is unclear. The CDR3 has 12 amino acids. Germline CDR1 SQVTM, CDR2 ANQGSEA. CDR3 bases: TGCAGCATTGAAGGCGAGGTCTATGGGTACACCTTC. It encodes CSIEGEVYGYTF.

With respect to this clonotype: The conserved phenylalanine or tryptophan normally closing the CDR3 is absent here, so this likely arose from a read error. It is unclear where the CDR3 begins or ends on the DNA, so no DNA is shown, and the CDR3 is as TCRdb lists it. This chain links TRBV29-1 with TRBJ2-1; the table names TRBD1, a call not compared with the DNA. Inclusive of both ends, the CDR3 amounts to 11 amino acids. Germline CDR1 is SQVTM and CDR2 is ANQGSEA. CDR3 loop: CSVDALNEHFL.

In the case of this clonotype: One end of the junction does not line up with germline, which may come from a read error. V gene TRBV10-2 combines with J gene TRBJ1-2, with a tentative D call TRBD1 (6 bases). The CDR3 runs to 14 residues. The germline V gene encodes CDR1 WSHSY and CDR2 SAAADI. The DNA for the CDR3 is TGCGCCAGCAGTGAATCCAGAGGGGGACCGGGCTGCACCTTC. Its protein product is CASSESRGGPGCTF.

This clonotype was seen many times. The gene calls are TRBV7-8 and TRBJ2-5; 7 bases agree with TRBD1. J lost 2 bases, V lost 5 bases, and 5 bases had no gene match. The CDR3 spans 14 residues. Germline V CDR1 and CDR2: SGHVS, FQNEAQ. CDR3 region: CASSLGTAQETQYF. In DNA, the CDR3 is TGTGCCAGCAGCCTCGGGACAGCTCAAGAGACCCAGTACTTC.

In regard to this clonotype: The junction does not match germline at one end; this may be a read error. The chain recombines TRBV6-1 with TRBJ2-1; D gene unclear. This CDR3 has 13 amino acids. The germline V gene has CDR1 MNHNS and CDR2 SASEGT. Here the CDR3 DNA reads TGTGTCAGCAGTGGACGAGAGAACAATGTGCAGTTCTTC. It encodes CVSSGRENNVQFF.

The chain recombines TRBV10-2 with TRBJ1-1; D is ambiguous. The CDR3 contains 12 residues. V was trimmed by 6 bases and J by 9 bases, leaving 14 bases between them. CDR1 is WSHSY and CDR2 is SAAADI in the germline V gene. The CDR3, as DNA: TGCGCCAGCAGGGACCCGAACGCCAAAGCTTTCTTT. Translated: CASRDPNAKAFF.

This chain joins TRBV10-3 and TRBJ2-5; either TRBD1 or TRBD2 may supply D (6 bases each). V lost 5 bases and J 5 bases, leaving 21 bases between the germline ends. The CDR3 runs to 16 residues. Germline V lookup: CDR1 ENHRY, CDR2 SYGVKD. DNA for the CDR3: TGTGCCATCAGTCCTAGGGGGGCAGGCAGGGATGAGACCCAGTACTTC. Translation: CAISPRGAGRDETQYF.

Remarks on this clonotype: This CDR3 fails to terminate in the conserved phenylalanine or tryptophan, so it likely reflects a read error. This sequence joins TRBV4-1 and TRBJ1-1, with 8 bases matching TRBD1. Germline lookup yields CDR1 MGHRA and CDR2 YSYEKL. The CDR3 has 16 residues. The CDR3 loop reads CASSQDLYRGNTDAFV. CDR3 bases: TGCGCAAGCAGCCAAGATCTCTACAGGGGGAACACTGATGCTTTCGTT.

As concerns this clonotype: Germline and junction disagree at one end, which may indicate a read error. CDR3 region: CASTLSTSREGQFF. The CDR3, as DNA: TGTGCTAGCACCCTCTCCACTAGTCGGGAGGGGCAGTTCTTC. The V and J genes are TRBV12-3 or TRBV12-4 and TRBJ2-1; 8 nucleotides match TRBD2. CDR3 length: 14 amino acids.

This clonotype occurred many times. The chain uses TRBV9 and TRBJ2-7, with 7 bases lining up with TRBD1. Trimming at V came to 0 bases and at J to 2 bases, leaving 2 bases not matched to a gene. CDR1 is SGDLS, CDR2 YYNGEE, per germline. This CDR3 comprises 14 residues. CDR3: CASSVGDRAYEQYF. CDR3 sequence (DNA): TGTGCCAGCAGCGTAGGAGACAGGGCCTACGAGCAGTACTTC. Combining the CDR3 with reference TRBV9 and TRBJ2-7 gives the whole variable domain DSGVTQTPKHLITATGQRVTLRCSPRSGDLSVYWYQQSLDQGLQFLIQYYNGEERAKGNILERFSAQQFPDLHSELNLSSLELGDSALYFCASSVGDRAYEQYFGPGTRLTVT.

The chain has TRBV15 and TRBJ1-5; D is unresolved. Trimming cost V 0 bases and J 8 bases, with 8 bases left between them. The V gene's germline CDR1 is LNHNV and CDR2 YYDKDF (reference sequence). This CDR3 is built from 13 residues. The CDR3, as DNA: TGTGCCACCAGCAGAGAGCCTATGGAGCCCCAGCATTTT. Encoded protein: CATSREPMEPQHF.

On this clonotype: Sequence at one end of the junction differs from germline and may be a read error. This rearrangement joins TRBV4-2 to TRBJ1-2; D is uncertain. CDR1 and CDR2 from the germline V gene are LGHNA and YNFKEQ. The CDR3 spans 15 residues. DNA for the CDR3: TGTGCCAGCAGCCAGGGGAGAACCGTCAGCGGTGGCTCCACCTTC. It specifies CASSQGRTVSGGSTF.

As concerns this clonotype: One end of the junction does not line up with germline, which may come from a read error. The rearrangement joins TRBV20-1 to TRBJ1-2; tentatively, D is TRBD1 (5 bases). CDR1 is DFQATT, CDR2 SNEGSKA, per germline (reference sequence). The CDR3 is 12 residues long. The CDR3 is CSAPRQNYGYTF. The CDR3 nucleotides are TGCAGTGCTCCGAGACAGAACTATGGCTACACATTC.

The sample holds one count of this clonotype. The conserved phenylalanine or tryptophan is not found at the CDR3 terminus, so this likely reflects a read error. This chain's CDR3 is CASSLLIGGYYNEQFS. The CDR3 nucleotides read TGTGCCAGCAGCTTGTTGATAGGGGGATACTACAATGAGCAGTTCTCC. This sequence joins TRBV5-6 and TRBJ2-1; a weak D match, TRBD1 (6 bases). From germline, CDR1 is SGHDT and CDR2 YYEEEE. The CDR3 has 16 residues. With 1 base removed from V and 3 bases from J, the gap between germline ends came to 14 bases.

This clonotype showed up many times. This chain joins TRBV7-9 and TRBJ2-1; 8 bases line up with TRBD2. This CDR3 comprises 16 residues. Germline-derived CDR1 and CDR2 are SEHNR and FQNEAQ (reference sequence). With 5 bases clipped from V and 10 bases from J, the junction kept 16 bases outside the gene matches. The CDR3 DNA follows: TGTGCCAGCAGCCCCCCGGGGCTAGCGGGTTTTCAGGAGCAGTTCTTC. This translates into CASSPPGLAGFQEQFF.

V is TRBV6-5 and J is TRBJ1-6, with a possible D match to TRBD1 (6 bases). Trimming removed 4 bases at V and 9 bases at J, with 13 bases between. CDR1 and CDR2 (germline): MNHEY, SVGAGI. CDR3 size: 14 residues. CDR3 protein: CASSSRTAGSPLHF. The DNA for the CDR3 is TGTGCCAGCAGTTCCCGGACAGCGGGTTCACCCCTCCACTTT.

This clonotype was seen only once. A junction boundary mismatches the germline segment, possibly from a read error. The chain uses TRBV10-3 and TRBJ2-7; the D gene could be TRBD1 or TRBD2 (5 bases each). The CDR3 covers 15 residues. CDR1 is ENHRY, CDR2 SYGVKD, per germline. The CDR3 region has the DNA TGCGCCACGCAGGAAGAAGGGACGAAAACCTACGAGCACTACTTC. Translation gives CATQEEGTKTYEHYF.

The table lists this clonotype with a count of one. At one end, the junction sequence differs from germline, possibly due to a read error. The chain joins TRBV11-2 to TRBJ2-1, with a weak D call TRBD2 (5 bases). CDR1 is SGHAT and CDR2 is FQNNGV in the germline V gene. This CDR3 is 17 amino acids long. Here the CDR3 DNA reads TGTGCCAGCACCCCAGAGGGCGTGGGAAGGTCCTACAAAGAGCAGTTCTTC. Translating it yields CASTPEGVGRSYKEQFF.

On this clonotype itself: The junction departs from the called germline gene at one end, perhaps through a read error. The chain employs TRBV6-1 and TRBJ2-3; D unclear. The CDR3 spans 15 residues. Germline V gene lookup returns CDR1 MNHNS and CDR2 SASEGT. The CDR3 DNA follows: TGTGCCAGCAGAAGGAACCGGGTCAGCAGAGATACGCAGTATTTT. Its translation is CASRRNRVSRDTQYF.

The DNA of the CDR3 is TGCAGTGCTAGTTTGGTGGGAAGGCTGCCCCAGCATTTT. Translated, it gives CSASLVGRLPQHF. The rearrangement joins TRBV20-1 to TRBJ1-5, with no clear D. This CDR3 has 13 amino acids. The germline V gene has CDR1 DFQATT and CDR2 SNEGSKA (reference sequence). The V end was cut by 3 bases, the J end by 9 bases, with 15 bases between.